The source of this T cell receptor (beta chain) is a study of T-cell reconstitution after alpha-beta-depleted transplantation in children. Preparation of the TCRbeta library involved a method that used unique molecular identifiers. TCRdb re-derived calls from the PCR reads in MiXCR, one entry per CDR3 protein. The sample lists about 610,000 distinct CDR3 sequences; roughly a tenth were seen once. This clonotype showed up many times. The specimen comprised PBMCs from the stem cell graft donor, sampled from the stem cell graft. This sequence originates from a human donor who donated a stem cell graft to a child with acute myeloid leukemia.

This CDR3 is CSVRDRAFTDTQYF. The CDR3 coding sequence is TGCAGCGTTAGGGACAGGGCTTTCACAGATACGCAGTATTTT. The chain couples TRBV29-1 to TRBJ2-3, with 9 bases lining up with TRBD1. V shed 5 bases, J shed 2 bases, and the junction held 5 bases outside the gene matches. The CDR3 runs to 14 residues. Germline CDR1 SQVTM, CDR2 ANQGSEA.